One sample yielded the 25 T cell receptor beta chains listed below, sequenced in a study of cytomegalovirus exposure and HLA in healthy donors. PCR used 60 Vbeta primers and 13 Jbeta primers. Repertoires were generated with immunoSEQ multiplex PCR, while TCRdb's copy carries only in-frame clones and drops some. The sample includes about 90,000 clones, around three quarters of them seen just once. What was sequenced was PBMCs. The receptors originated from a man aged 30 to 45 in good health and CMV-seronegative.

The chain joins TRBV11-2 to TRBJ1-1; D unresolved. The ends were cut back, 1 base at V and 1 base at J, with 7 bases in the middle. In germline, CDR1 is SGHAT, CDR2 FQNNGV. CDR3 length: 14 residues. The DNA of the CDR3 is TGTGCCAGCAGCTTAGGACAACGGAACACTGAAGCTTTCTTT. It codes for CASSLGQRNTEAFF.

J is TRBJ2-3 and V is TRBV5-1; tentatively, D is TRBD1 (5 bases). Trimming pared 1 base from V and 2 bases from J, leaving 17 bases between. CDR1 SGHRS and CDR2 YFSETQ come from the germline V gene. The CDR3 sequence is 17 residues long. The CDR3 loop is CASSLPRTQGTTDTQYF. CDR3 DNA: TGCGCCAGCAGCTTGCCCCGGACGCAGGGTACCACAGATACGCAGTATTTT.

The V gene is TRBV4-3, the J gene TRBJ2-5; 9 bases are shared with TRBD1. The ends lost 4 bases at V and 5 bases at J; junction bases unmatched: 2. There are 13 residues in the CDR3. CDR1 and CDR2 (germline): LGHNA, YSLEER. CDR3 residues: CASSRGQGETQYF. DNA of the CDR3: TGCGCCAGCAGCCGAGGACAGGGGGAGACCCAGTACTTC.

CDR3 amino acids: CASSSGQDSNQPQHF. CDR3 nucleotide sequence: TGTGCCAGCAGCTCCGGACAGGATAGCAATCAGCCCCAGCATTTT. This chain joins TRBV7-8 and TRBJ1-5, with 7 bases that match TRBD1. Trimming took 4 bases from V and 0 from J; bases not matched to a gene: 3. This CDR3 spans 15 amino acids. The germline V gene has CDR1 SGHVS and CDR2 FQNEAQ.

The chain links TRBV18 to TRBJ1-1; D not resolved. The CDR3 totals 15 residues. Germline loops: CDR1 KGHSH, CDR2 LQKENI. With 2 bases removed from V and 7 bases from J, the gap between germline ends came to 17 bases. DNA of the CDR3: TGTGCCAGCTCACCAATCTCGGTGAGGGAGGGTGAAGCTTTCTTT. This translates into CASSPISVREGEAFF.

The gene calls are TRBV19 and TRBJ2-5, with D possibly matching TRBD1 (6 bases). The CDR3 runs to 14 residues. Germline V gene lookup returns CDR1 LNHDA and CDR2 SQIVND (reference sequence). With 3 bases removed from V and 7 bases from J, the gap between germline ends came to 15 bases. CDR3 nucleotides: TGTGCCAGTAGTATGGGACACCAGAGTGGGACCCAGTACTTC. Translated: CASSMGHQSGTQYF.

The chain joins TRBV6-1 to TRBJ1-2, with TRBD1 matching over 10 bases. The CDR3 has 15 residues. After removal of 2 bases from V and 4 bases from J, the junction contained 4 bases not matched to a gene. Germline CDR1 is MNHNS and CDR2 is SASEGT. The CDR3 DNA reads as TGTGCCAGCAGTGAAACCCGGACAGGGGGCTATGGCTACACCTTC. Its translation: CASSETRTGGYGYTF.

The CDR3, as DNA: TGTGCCACTAACCGGGGAAAAGGCGGCTACACCTTC. Translation: CATNRGKGGYTF. This sequence joins TRBV6-5 and TRBJ1-2; D uncertain. Germline loops: CDR1 MNHEY, CDR2 SVGAGI. The CDR3 loop spans 12 amino acids. V was shortened by 10 bases and J by 8 bases, with 17 bases between the two germline ends.

In this sample, this clone turned up once. The V gene is TRBV5-1, the J gene TRBJ2-2; no clear D gene. V was shortened by 5 bases and J by 0 bases, with 11 bases between the two germline ends. The CDR3 sequence is 15 residues long. The germline V gene has CDR1 SGHRS and CDR2 YFSETQ. The CDR3 nucleotides are TGCGCCAGCAGGGTGTCAGGATCGAACACCGGGGAGCTGTTTTTT. Translating it yields CASRVSGSNTGELFF.

The V and J genes are TRBV18 and TRBJ2-7, with a tentative D call TRBD2 (5 bases). The CDR3 consists of 12 residues. Germline lookup yields CDR1 KGHSH and CDR2 LQKENI. Deletions cut 2 bases from V and 5 bases from J, with 7 bases between. The CDR3 loop is CASSPGENEQYV. CDR3 bases: TGTGCCAGCTCACCAGGGGAGAACGAGCAGTACGTC.

The V call is TRBV5-1, the J call TRBJ1-5; 8 nucleotides agree with TRBD1. The CDR3 runs to 15 residues. V lost 4 bases and J lost 2; bases outside the gene matches: 5. CDR1 and CDR2 from the germline V gene are SGHRS and YFSETQ. The CDR3, as DNA: TGCGCCAGCAGCCCCCAGACAGGGGGCAATCAGCCCCAGCATTTT. Encoded protein: CASSPQTGGNQPQHF. The whole variable domain, filled in from reference TRBV5-1 and TRBJ1-5, reads KAGVTQTPRYLIKTRGQQVTLSCSPISGHRSVSWYQQTPGQGLQFLFEYFSETQRNKGNFPGRFSGRQFSNSRSEMNVSTLELGDSALYLCASSPQTGGNQPQHFGDGTRLSIL.

CDR3 coding DNA: TGTGCCAGCTCCCCTCAGACACAGTCCTTCTCCTACGAGCAGTACTTC. It encodes CASSPQTQSFSYEQYF. This chain joins TRBV18 and TRBJ2-7, with D hard to call. The V and J ends lost 6 bases and 0 bases respectively, with 18 bases between them. CDR1 is KGHSH and CDR2 is LQKENI in the germline V gene. CDR3 length: 16 amino acids.

The chain joins TRBV6-1 to TRBJ1-4; maybe TRBD1 (5 bases). V was clipped by 4 bases and J by 3 bases, with 9 bases between them. This CDR3 has 14 residues. CDR1 and CDR2 from the germline V gene are MNHNS and SASEGT. CDR3 amino acids: CASSGGGSNEKLFF. CDR3 DNA sequence: TGTGCCAGCAGTGGGGGGGGTTCTAATGAAAAACTGTTTTTT.

The V and J genes are TRBV7-3 and TRBJ2-1; TRBD2 matches at 14 bases. The CDR3 has 17 residues. CDR1 SGHTA and CDR2 FQGTGA come from the germline V gene. The V gene end was trimmed by 5 bases and the J gene end by 3 bases; junction bases not matched to a gene: 6. The CDR3 reads CASSPWTSGRSYNEQFF. CDR3 nucleotides: TGTGCCAGCAGCCCCTGGACTAGCGGGAGGAGCTACAATGAGCAGTTCTTC.

The chain carries TRBV21-1 and TRBJ2-1; the table assigns TRBD2, which was not confirmed against the DNA. TRBV21-1 is assigned pseudogene status. The CDR3 covers 16 residues. DNA of the CDR3: TGTGCCAGCAGCACTGGGACTAGCGTTAGGTACAATGAGCAGTTCTTC. It codes for CASSTGTSVRYNEQFF.

This clone was observed a handful of times. This chain uses TRBV9 with TRBJ2-2; 9 nucleotides agree with TRBD2. J was trimmed by 2 bases and V by 5 bases; bases with no gene match: 4. Germline CDR1 and CDR2: SGDLS and YYNGEE. The CDR3 is made up of 15 amino acids. This chain's CDR3 is CASSRSGSNTGELFF. Here the CDR3 DNA reads TGTGCCAGCAGTCGTAGCGGGAGCAACACCGGGGAGCTGTTTTTT.

This chain joins TRBV6-5 and TRBJ2-7; tentative D call: TRBD2 (5 bases). Germline lookup yields CDR1 MNHEY and CDR2 SVGAGI. V dropped 0 bases and J dropped 7 bases, with 10 bases sitting between them. The CDR3 runs to 13 residues. CDR3 region: CASSYSTGKEQYF. Here the CDR3 DNA reads TGTGCCAGCAGTTACTCGACGGGGAAGGAGCAGTACTTC.

The genes are TRBV25-1 and TRBJ1-1; D is unresolved. This CDR3 region has 14 residues. Germline CDR1 is MGHDK and CDR2 is SYGVNS. Trimming removed 1 base at V and 2 bases at J, with 8 bases between. CDR3 amino acids: CASSELSKNTEAFF. The DNA of the CDR3 is TGTGCCAGCAGTGAATTAAGCAAAAACACTGAAGCTTTCTTT.

The chain joins TRBV11-3 to TRBJ1-1, with 7 bases lining up with TRBD1. Germline-derived CDR1 and CDR2 are SGHNT and YENEEA. The CDR3 loop spans 15 amino acids. Losses at the gene ends were 3 bases for V and 5 bases for J; bases not matched to a gene: 9. The CDR3 nucleotides read TGTGCCAGCAGCTTCGGACAGGCGATGAGAACTGAAGCTTTCTTT. Its translation: CASSFGQAMRTEAFF.

V gene TRBV5-4 combines with J gene TRBJ2-3; D perhaps matches TRBD2 (6 bases). The CDR3 is 15 residues long. Germline-derived CDR1 and CDR2 are SGHNT and YYREEE (reference sequence). The germline V and J ends were trimmed by 4 bases and 0 bases, with 12 bases remaining between them. Here the CDR3 reads CASSPPTSSTDTQYF. The CDR3 region has the DNA TGTGCCAGCAGCCCGCCGACTAGTAGCACAGATACGCAGTATTTT. The entire variable domain, with the rest obtained from reference TRBV5-4 and TRBJ2-3, is as follows: ETGVTQSPTHLIKTRGQQVTLRCSSQSGHNTVSWYQQALGQGPQFIFQYYREEENGRGNFPPRFSGLQFPNYSSELNVNALELDDSALYLCASSPPTSSTDTQYFGPGTRLTVL.

The sample holds one count of this clone. The chain carries TRBV5-4 and TRBJ1-4; possible D gene TRBD1, 6 bases. The germline V and J ends were trimmed by 4 bases and 0 bases, with 10 bases remaining between them. The CDR3 totals 15 residues. Germline assignment: CDR1 SGHNT and CDR2 YYREEE (reference sequence). The CDR3 DNA reads as TGTGCCAGCAGCGAGGGGGGGGCAACTAATGAAAAACTGTTTTTT. The encoded protein is CASSEGGATNEKLFF.

J is TRBJ2-7 and V is TRBV4-3; 10 bases agree with TRBD1. The V gene end was trimmed by 7 bases and the J gene end by 5 bases; junction bases not matched to a gene: 11. This CDR3 region has 15 residues. CDR1 is LGHNA and CDR2 is YSLEER in the germline V gene. This CDR3 is CASIPRTGGCHEQYF. CDR3 bases: TGCGCCAGCATCCCGAGGACAGGGGGGTGCCACGAGCAGTACTTC.

The chain couples TRBV5-4 to TRBJ1-1, with a tentative D call TRBD1 (5 bases). The germline V gene encodes CDR1 SGHNT and CDR2 YYREEE (reference sequence). This CDR3 has 14 residues. The V end lost 4 bases, the J end lost 2 bases, and 12 bases lay between the germline ends. The CDR3 loop reads CASSVPRVNTEAFF. Here the CDR3 DNA reads TGTGCCAGCAGCGTTCCCAGGGTTAACACTGAAGCTTTCTTT.

The gene calls are TRBV6-1 and TRBJ2-2, with D possibly being TRBD2 (5 bases). The CDR3 covers 13 residues. Trimming stripped 8 bases from V and 8 bases from J, with 15 bases between. Germline V lookup: CDR1 MNHNS, CDR2 SASEGT. The CDR3 bases are TGTGCCAGCGAGGGAGTGGGCCCGGGGGAGCTGTTTTTT. Its translation: CASEGVGPGELFF.

The chain recombines TRBV11-3 with TRBJ2-1; D uncertain. The CDR3 length is 13 residues. With 0 bases removed from V and 7 bases from J, the gap between germline ends came to 7 bases. CDR1 is SGHNT, CDR2 YENEEA, per germline. CDR3 bases: TGTGCCAGCAGCTTAGAGGTCGGGAATGAGCAGTTCTTC. It encodes CASSLEVGNEQFF. The full variable domain, its missing parts supplied by reference TRBV11-3 and TRBJ2-1, is EAGVVQSPRYKIIEKKQPVAFWCNPISGHNTLYWYLQNLGQGPELLIRYENEEAVDDSQLPKDRFSAERLKGVDSTLKIQPAELGDSAVYLCASSLEVGNEQFFGPGTRLTVL.